This TCR beta chain was documented in a study of CD8 T cells in ankylosing spondylitis (dated 2017 in TCRdb). A note on the overall study: The study set out to find disease-linked TCR variants by profiling T cell receptor beta repertoires in ankylosing spondylitis patients and healthy donors. In total, the full study cohort was made up of 100 to 140 healthy donors and 25 or so ankylosing spondylitis patients. Peripheral blood was sampled, and synovial fluid was additionally collected from ankylosing spondylitis patients. General conclusions and limits of the study: The disease-linked clones had a CD8+ phenotype and were found at relatively low frequencies in peripheral blood. Blood from ankylosing spondylitis patients appeared to be characterized by a TCR beta motif composed of under 10 highly homologous amino acid variants. According to the report, matched synovial fluid samples from ankylosing spondylitis patients were significantly enriched for the disease-linked clones. Some TCR beta motif variants had previously been reported in synovial fluid and blood of reactive arthritis patients, which suggested common disease-initiation mechanisms.

From its cysteine to its phenylalanine, the CDR3 spans 13 amino acids. The kept DNA is CDR3 alone, 39 bases in frame from the first base. The V and J ends are trimmed by 6 bases and 8 bases, leaving 13 bases between them. The germline V gene encodes CDR1 WSHSY and CDR2 SAAADI. As concerns this clonotype: Its antigen target is currently unknown. There are no base qualities to consult, and no much larger clone falls within one base.

Sequencing used an Illumina HiSeq 2500. Quantitative 5'-RACE with molecular barcodes was used to prepare TCR beta libraries. From the authors' description of their analysis: A new computational method, built on a probabilistic model of VDJ rearrangement, was used to identify disease-linked TCR variants. TCRdb redid the processing of the public reads, applying fastp at Q25 and MiXCR, and retained in-frame beta chains. Each CDR3 protein appears once, grouped with its most common genes and DNA. Here the V and J calls rest on TCRdb's processing, not on the authors' analysis. The sample table records about 480,000 distinct CDR3 sequences; 17% of these occur just once. Clones ranked in the top ten supply over 1% of the sample.

The sequenced sample consisted of blood, either unsorted or a sorted T cell fraction (not recorded which). This sequence uses TRBV10-2 and TRBJ1-4; confidence is insufficient to name the D gene. The origin of this receptor is a male donor with ankylosing spondylitis. The CDR3 region: CASRVALGEKLFF. The sequenced DNA is TGCGCCAGCAGGGTGGCACTGGGGGAAAAACTGTTTTTT.